The 32 T cell receptor beta chains presented below share a single source sample, sequenced in a study of Ad26.COV2.S vaccination and SARS-CoV-2 variants. Assay used: immunoSEQ multiplex PCR; TCRdb lists only in-frame clones, some missing. There are 350,000 to 450,000 clones in the sample; about 90% occur only once, and under 4% lies in the top ten. The sequenced sample was peripheral blood, obtained after recovery from COVID-19. The receptors come from a human donor who had recovered from COVID-19.

The rearrangement joins TRBV6-6 to TRBJ2-7, with a weak D call TRBD1 (6 bases). V lost 0 bases, J lost 0 bases, and 12 bases lay in between. Germline CDR1 is MNHNY and CDR2 is SVGAGI (reference sequence). The CDR3 is made up of 16 amino acids. DNA for the CDR3: TGTGCCAGCAGTTACTCGAGGGGGAGACCCTCCTACGAGCAGTACTTC. Translating it yields CASSYSRGRPSYEQYF.

The genes are TRBV4-3 and TRBJ2-1; 8 bases agree with TRBD2. Germline trimming cut 1 base from V and 1 base from J; bases unmatched to any gene: 6. The CDR3 is 17 amino acids. Germline V gene data show CDR1 as LGHNA and CDR2 as YSLEER. In DNA, the CDR3 is TGCGCCAGCAGCCAAGTAGTAGCGGGGATGTCCTACAATGAGCAGTTCTTC. Translation gives CASSQVVAGMSYNEQFF.

The chain uses TRBV5-6 and TRBJ2-3; 9 bases fit TRBD1. V was clipped by 3 bases and J by 3 bases; unmatched bases: 5. CDR1 and CDR2 from the germline V gene are SGHDT and YYEEEE. The CDR3 spans 15 residues. The CDR3 reads CASSSGQGKTDTQYF. The CDR3 bases are TGTGCCAGCAGCTCGGGACAGGGCAAAACAGATACGCAGTATTTT. Full variable domain (outside the CDR3, taken from reference TRBV5-6 and TRBJ2-3): DAGVTQSPTHLIKTRGQQVTLRCSPKSGHDTVSWYQQALGQGPQFIFQYYEEEERQRGNFPDRFSGHQFPNYSSELNVNALLLGDSALYLCASSSGQGKTDTQYFGPGTRLTVL.

This chain joins TRBV27 and TRBJ2-6; D might be TRBD2 (5 bases). V gave up 4 bases and J gave up 2 bases, with 9 bases separating them. The CDR3 contains 15 residues. Germline CDR1 is MNHEY and CDR2 is SMNVEV (reference sequence). The CDR3 region has the DNA TGTGCCAGCAGTTCGCCCGGGGCTGGGGCCAACGTCCTGACTTTC. Its translation is CASSSPGAGANVLTF.

This chain connects TRBV11-2 to TRBJ1-1, with D possibly being TRBD1 (5 bases). CDR1 and CDR2 from the germline V gene are SGHAT and FQNNGV. This CDR3 has 16 amino acids. V was cut by 1 base and J by 0 bases, with 12 bases left in between. The CDR3 spells CASSLVRVGVNTEAFF. The CDR3, as DNA: TGTGCCAGCAGCTTAGTCAGGGTCGGGGTGAACACTGAAGCTTTCTTT.

The J gene is TRBJ1-2, the V gene TRBV15; 7 bases align to TRBD1. The J segment lost 8 bases and the V segment lost 1 base, leaving 10 bases of the junction unmatched. Germline values: CDR1 LNHNV, CDR2 YYDKDF (reference sequence). This CDR3 has 15 amino acids. The CDR3 spells CATSRGRQGWGGYTF. The CDR3 DNA sequence: TGTGCCACCAGCAGAGGGCGACAGGGCTGGGGGGGCTACACCTTC.

CDR3 sequence reads: CASSPSIPYEQYF. The CDR3 coding sequence is TGTGCCAGCAGTCCGTCGATCCCCTACGAGCAGTACTTC. The J gene is TRBJ2-7, the V gene TRBV27; no definite D call. The CDR3 is made up of 13 amino acids. Germline V gene sequence: CDR1 MNHEY, CDR2 SMNVEV (reference sequence). Trimming pared 5 bases from V and 2 bases from J, leaving 10 bases between.

The CDR3 bases are TGTGCCAGCAGCCCAGAGGTGGTAGAGAAACTGTTTTTT. It translates to CASSPEVVEKLFF. This chain connects TRBV11-2 to TRBJ1-4; D ambiguous. V shed 5 bases and J shed 11 bases, with 15 bases lying between them. From germline, CDR1 is SGHAT and CDR2 FQNNGV. CDR3 length equals 13 residues.

The V call is TRBV27, the J call TRBJ2-5; TRBD2 aligns across 7 bases. The CDR3 is 13 residues long. V gave up 3 bases and J gave up 5 bases; unmatched junction bases: 3. Germline-derived CDR1 and CDR2 are MNHEY and SMNVEV (reference sequence). The CDR3 loop reads CASSLTSLETQYF. For the CDR3, the DNA is TGTGCCAGCAGTTTGACTAGCCTGGAGACCCAGTACTTC.

The chain's CDR3 is CASNKMDQPQHF. The CDR3, as DNA: TGTGCCAGCAATAAGATGGACCAGCCCCAGCATTTT. This chain joins TRBV2 and TRBJ1-5; D is unresolved. This CDR3 has 12 residues. The V end lost 7 bases, the J end lost 7 bases, and 11 bases lay between the germline ends. CDR1 is SNHLY and CDR2 is FYNNEI in the germline V gene.

The chain's CDR3 is CASSLVLNTGELFF. The CDR3 DNA follows: TGTGCCAGCAGCTTAGTCTTGAACACCGGGGAGCTGTTTTTT. This chain links TRBV7-2 with TRBJ2-2; D is uncertain. Looked up from germline, CDR1 is SGHTA and CDR2 is FQGNSA. Trimming cost V 1 base and J 1 base, with 4 bases left between them. This CDR3 has 14 residues. The whole variable domain, remainder taken from reference TRBV7-2 and TRBJ2-2, is GAGVSQSPSNKVTEKGKDVELRCDPISGHTALYWYRQSLGQGLEFLIYFQGNSAPDKSGLPSDRFSAERTGGSVSTLTIQRTQQEDSAVYLCASSLVLNTGELFFGEGSRLTVL.

J is TRBJ2-7 and V is TRBV29-1; D perhaps matches TRBD2 (5 bases). CDR1 is SQVTM and CDR2 is ANQGSEA in the germline V gene. This CDR3 region has 11 residues. V lost 5 bases, J lost 7 bases, and 12 bases lay in between. The CDR3 reads CSVTTPGEQYF. CDR3 sequence (DNA): TGCAGCGTTACAACCCCGGGGGAGCAGTACTTC.

The chain couples TRBV6-1 to TRBJ2-7; D gene uncertain. The CDR3 has 15 amino acids. Germline V gene lookup returns CDR1 MNHNS and CDR2 SASEGT. Trimming pared 2 bases from V and 3 bases from J, leaving 14 bases between. Here the CDR3 DNA reads TGTGCCAGCAGTGAAAACGGATTTGGGTTCTACGAGCAGTACTTC. Its protein product is CASSENGFGFYEQYF.

The rearrangement links TRBV25-1 to TRBJ2-5; TRBD2 aligns across 8 bases. The CDR3 has 15 amino acids. V lost 5 bases, J lost 4 bases, and 9 bases stayed unmatched. Germline V gives CDR1 MGHDK, CDR2 SYGVNS. The chain's CDR3 is CASSNPGGAGETQYF. In DNA, the CDR3 is TGTGCCAGCAGTAACCCCGGGGGGGCGGGAGAGACCCAGTACTTC.

The chain links TRBV3-1 (or the pseudogene TRBV3-2) to TRBJ1-6; no definite D call. The CDR3 runs 15 residues. The germline V gene has CDR1 LGHDT and CDR2 YNNKEL (reference sequence). With 1 base removed from V and 10 bases from J, the gap between germline ends came to 14 bases. The CDR3 DNA reads TGTGCCAGCAGCCAAGTCCGGGAACTCAGATCACCCCTCCACTTT. Amino acid sequence: CASSQVRELRSPLHF.

The chain couples TRBV5-6 to TRBJ1-1, with 9 bases lining up with TRBD1. Per germline, CDR1 SGHDT and CDR2 YYEEEE. The CDR3 covers 17 residues. J was trimmed by 1 base and V by 4 bases; bases with no gene match: 11. DNA for the CDR3: TGTGCCAGCAGCGGAATAACAGGGGGCAAGGGGAACACTGAAGCTTTCTTT. It translates to CASSGITGGKGNTEAFF.

The chain couples TRBV10-2 to TRBJ1-1; 7 bases map to TRBD1. Germline CDR1 WSHSY, CDR2 SAAADI. CDR3 length equals 15 residues. The junction had 10 bases not matched to a gene; V was cut back by 5 bases and J by 4 bases. The CDR3 sequence: CASSFIRQGRTEAFF. CDR3 nucleotides: TGCGCCAGCAGTTTCATTAGACAGGGACGCACTGAAGCTTTCTTT.

This clone occurred once. The chain uses TRBV9 and TRBJ1-2; possible D gene TRBD1, 5 bases. Deletions cut 3 bases from V and 6 bases from J, with 24 bases between. The length of the CDR3 is 17 residues. Germline CDR1 is SGDLS and CDR2 is YYNGEE. The CDR3, as DNA: TGTGCCAGCAGCGCCGGGACGGCAAACTCATTGGTTAATGGCTACACCTTC. It is translated as CASSAGTANSLVNGYTF.

The rearrangement uses TRBV6-5 and TRBJ2-2; 7 positions agree with TRBD1. Germline V gene data show CDR1 as MNHEY and CDR2 as SVGAGI. J was trimmed by 1 base and V by 6 bases; bases with no gene match: 2. This CDR3 has 14 residues. CDR3 loop: CASSRDRNTGELFF. The CDR3 DNA is TGTGCCAGCAGCCGGGACAGGAACACCGGGGAGCTGTTTTTT.

This clone appeared once. The rearrangement links TRBV19 to TRBJ2-5; a possible D gene is TRBD2 (7 bases). Germline V lookup: CDR1 LNHDA, CDR2 SQIVND (reference sequence). V was pared by 9 bases and J by 7 bases, with 24 bases between. This CDR3 spans 15 amino acids. As DNA, the CDR3 is TGTGCCAGCAAGGGGGGGCCCCTATCTCATGCGACCCAGTACTTC. The encoded protein is CASKGGPLSHATQYF. Full variable domain (rest looked up from reference TRBV19 and TRBJ2-5): DGGITQSPKYLFRKEGQNVTLSCEQNLNHDAMYWYRQDPGQGLRLIYYSQIVNDFQKGDIAEGYSVSREKKESFPLTVTSAQKNPTAFYLCASKGGPLSHATQYFGPGTRLLVL.

V is TRBV4-1 and J is TRBJ1-2; D call uncertain. CDR1 is MGHRA and CDR2 is YSYEKL in the germline V gene. V lost 1 base, J lost 2 bases, and 11 bases lay in between. The CDR3 is 15 residues long. The CDR3 DNA follows: TGCGCCAGCAGCCAAGGGGCGTCCGAAAACTATGGCTACACCTTC. This sequence encodes CASSQGASENYGYTF.

The rearrangement joins TRBV2 to TRBJ1-4, with unresolved D. Germline lookup yields CDR1 SNHLY and CDR2 FYNNEI. V was clipped by 10 bases and J by 3 bases, with 12 bases between them. This CDR3 is 13 amino acids long. The CDR3 is CATHLRANEKLFF. The CDR3 DNA sequence: TGTGCCACCCACCTAAGGGCTAATGAAAAACTGTTTTTT.

The chain couples TRBV5-4 to TRBJ1-1; 8 nucleotides line up with TRBD1. This CDR3 has 13 residues. V shed 4 bases, J shed 11 bases, and the junction held 10 bases outside the gene matches. In germline, CDR1 is SGHNT, CDR2 YYREEE (reference sequence). The CDR3 sequence is CASSLGQGALAFF. The CDR3 DNA follows: TGTGCCAGCAGCCTTGGGCAGGGGGCGCTTGCTTTCTTT.

The rearrangement links TRBV7-8 to TRBJ1-1; 7 nucleotides align to TRBD1. V lost 3 bases and J lost 1; bases outside the gene matches: 5. Germline CDR1 is SGHVS and CDR2 is FQNEAQ. There are 15 residues in the CDR3. As DNA, the CDR3 is TGTGCCAGCAGCTTGACAGGGACCCAGAACACTGAAGCTTTCTTT. Translated: CASSLTGTQNTEAFF.

The V and J genes are TRBV7-2 and TRBJ1-2, with D possibly being TRBD1 (5 bases). The CDR3 runs 12 residues. Germline CDR1 reads SGHTA; CDR2 reads FQGNSA. V was clipped by 10 bases and J by 6 bases, with 15 bases between them. The CDR3 DNA reads TGTGCCATCAGATGGGGGATCAATGGCTACACCTTC. Translated, it gives CAIRWGINGYTF.

The rearrangement joins TRBV18 to TRBJ2-2; no clear D gene. This CDR3 region has 13 residues. V lost 3 bases and J lost 5, with 7 bases in between. CDR1 and CDR2 (germline): KGHSH, LQKENI. The CDR3 bases are TGTGCCAGCTCACCGAAAAGAACCGGGGAGCTGTTTTTT. This encodes CASSPKRTGELFF.

CDR3 DNA sequence: TGTGCCAGCAGCTCAGATTCCCAACTAGCGGGGGGGCAGATACGAACAGATACGCAGTATTTT. Encoded protein: CASSSDSQLAGGQIRTDTQYF. This sequence joins TRBV13 and TRBJ2-3, with 13 bases identical to TRBD2. With 4 bases clipped from V and 3 bases from J, the junction kept 19 bases outside the gene matches. This CDR3 is 21 amino acids long. From germline, CDR1 is PRHDT and CDR2 FYEKMQ (reference sequence). The full variable domain, its missing parts supplied by reference TRBV13 and TRBJ2-3, is AAGVIQSPRHLIKEKRETATLKCYPIPRHDTVYWYQQGPGQDPQFLISFYEKMQSDKGSIPDRFSAQQFSDYHSELNMSSLELGDSALYFCASSSDSQLAGGQIRTDTQYFGPGTRLTVL.

The V call is TRBV5-1, the J call TRBJ2-3; 7 bases are a match to TRBD2. Germline trimming cut 4 bases from V and 1 base from J; bases unmatched to any gene: 6. The CDR3 sequence is 15 residues long. The germline V gene has CDR1 SGHRS and CDR2 YFSETQ. The CDR3 loop reads CASSGSGAGTDTQYF. CDR3 nucleotide sequence: TGCGCCAGCAGCGGAAGCGGGGCTGGCACAGATACGCAGTATTTT. Full variable domain (rest looked up from reference TRBV5-1 and TRBJ2-3): KAGVTQTPRYLIKTRGQQVTLSCSPISGHRSVSWYQQTPGQGLQFLFEYFSETQRNKGNFPGRFSGRQFSNSRSEMNVSTLELGDSALYLCASSGSGAGTDTQYFGPGTRLTVL.

V is TRBV29-1 and J is TRBJ1-1, with unresolved D. Trimming shortened V by 6 bases and J by 2 bases, and 16 bases separated the two germline ends. Germline V lookup: CDR1 SQVTM, CDR2 ANQGSEA. This CDR3 is 14 amino acids long. The DNA of the CDR3 is TGCAGCGTACGACCTTCTACAAGAAACACTGAAGCTTTCTTT. Protein product: CSVRPSTRNTEAFF.

The genes are TRBV18 and TRBJ1-5; tentative D call: TRBD1 (5 bases). The V gene's germline CDR1 is KGHSH and CDR2 LQKENI. The V end lost 3 bases, the J end lost 2 bases, and 20 bases lay between the germline ends. CDR3 size: 18 residues. The CDR3 reads CASSPVRGISYGNQPQHF. The CDR3 coding sequence is TGTGCCAGCTCACCTGTTAGGGGTATTTCTTATGGCAATCAGCCCCAGCATTTT.

The chain joins TRBV19 to TRBJ1-2, with D possibly TRBD1 on 6 matching bases. The V and J ends lost 5 bases and 8 bases respectively, with 18 bases between them. CDR1 is LNHDA and CDR2 is SQIVND in the germline V gene (reference sequence). This CDR3 has 14 residues. For the CDR3, the DNA is TGTGCCAGTAGTTCGGACAGATACCTACCGGGCTACACCTTC. Its protein product is CASSSDRYLPGYTF.

The CDR3 nucleotides read TGTGCCAGCAGCCGACGTTCTACGGGGGGGGGCACAGATACGCAGTATTTT. It encodes CASSRRSTGGGTDTQYF. The rearrangement joins TRBV3-1 (or the pseudogene TRBV3-2) to TRBJ2-3, with 8 nucleotides matching TRBD2. There are 17 residues in the CDR3. The V gene end was trimmed by 4 bases and the J gene end by 1 base; junction bases not matched to a gene: 10. Germline V CDR1 and CDR2: LGHDT, YNNKEL (reference sequence).